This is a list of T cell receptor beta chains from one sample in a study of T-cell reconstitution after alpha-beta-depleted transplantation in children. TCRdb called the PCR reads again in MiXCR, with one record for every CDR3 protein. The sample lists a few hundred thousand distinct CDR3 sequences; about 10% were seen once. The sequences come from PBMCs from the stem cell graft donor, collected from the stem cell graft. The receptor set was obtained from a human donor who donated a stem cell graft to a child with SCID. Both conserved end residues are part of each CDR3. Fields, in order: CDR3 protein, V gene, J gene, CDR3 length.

CDR3 protein: CASSSPGGNTDTQYF; V gene: TRBV27; J gene: TRBJ2-3; CDR3 length: 15
CDR3 protein: CASTRTGKGEAFF; V gene: TRBV12-3/TRBV12-4; J gene: TRBJ1-1; CDR3 length: 13
CDR3 protein: CASSLVWNYGYTF; V gene: TRBV5-1; J gene: TRBJ1-2; CDR3 length: 13
CDR3 protein: CAISGASASGVYVQFF; V gene: TRBV10-3; J gene: TRBJ2-1; CDR3 length: 16
CDR3 protein: CASSVLGGVSEQYF; V gene: TRBV2; J gene: TRBJ2-7; CDR3 length: 14
CDR3 protein: CASSQDLRVGELFF; V gene: TRBV4-1; J gene: TRBJ2-2; CDR3 length: 14
CDR3 protein: CASSLEGTSGTYEQYF; V gene: TRBV7-2; J gene: TRBJ2-7; CDR3 length: 16
CDR3 protein: CASRSFSEGMGELFF; V gene: TRBV10-2; J gene: TRBJ2-2; CDR3 length: 15
CDR3 protein: CATSRRGGNQETQYF; V gene: TRBV15; J gene: TRBJ2-5; CDR3 length: 15
CDR3 protein: CASSVLDLSGPQHF; V gene: TRBV19; J gene: TRBJ1-5; CDR3 length: 14
CDR3 protein: CASSLGQGDLSTDTQYF; V gene: TRBV5-1; J gene: TRBJ2-3; CDR3 length: 17
CDR3 protein: CASSYWGGDEQFF; V gene: TRBV6-2/TRBV6-3; J gene: TRBJ2-1; CDR3 length: 13
CDR3 protein: CASSLVEDRGPGANVLTF; V gene: TRBV12-3/TRBV12-4; J gene: TRBJ2-6; CDR3 length: 18
CDR3 protein: CASSPRGGTGYEQYF; V gene: TRBV9; J gene: TRBJ2-7; CDR3 length: 15
CDR3 protein: CASSFADTQYF; V gene: TRBV12-3/TRBV12-4; J gene: TRBJ2-3; CDR3 length: 11
CDR3 protein: CASSFSGEVGYTF; V gene: TRBV27; J gene: TRBJ1-2; CDR3 length: 13
CDR3 protein: CAISLSGNEQYF; V gene: TRBV10-3; J gene: TRBJ2-7; CDR3 length: 12
CDR3 protein: CASSLALMGGGPSTDTQYF; V gene: TRBV7-2; J gene: TRBJ2-3; CDR3 length: 19
CDR3 protein: CASSLAPETGLGGYTF; V gene: TRBV5-1; J gene: TRBJ1-2; CDR3 length: 16
CDR3 protein: CSARRGSVSTDTQYF; V gene: TRBV20-1; J gene: TRBJ2-3; CDR3 length: 15
CDR3 protein: CAITEGPSTDTQYF; V gene: TRBV10-3; J gene: TRBJ2-3; CDR3 length: 14
CDR3 protein: CASSDGGNAGELFF; V gene: TRBV7-9; J gene: TRBJ2-2; CDR3 length: 14
CDR3 protein: CASFRTSSYEQYF; V gene: TRBV18; J gene: TRBJ2-7; CDR3 length: 13
CDR3 protein: CASSFGRRSGSYEQYF; V gene: TRBV12-3/TRBV12-4; J gene: TRBJ2-7; CDR3 length: 16
CDR3 protein: CASSESPNSAQYF; V gene: TRBV2; J gene: TRBJ2-5; CDR3 length: 13
CDR3 protein: CAISGSERGRYTDTQYF; V gene: TRBV10-3; J gene: TRBJ2-3; CDR3 length: 17
CDR3 protein: CASSQEGGREDQPQHF; V gene: TRBV4-2; J gene: TRBJ1-5; CDR3 length: 16
CDR3 protein: CASSKTVNTEAFF; V gene: TRBV5-6; J gene: TRBJ1-1; CDR3 length: 13
CDR3 protein: CASSWGQGRNEQFF; V gene: TRBV5-1; J gene: TRBJ2-1; CDR3 length: 14
CDR3 protein: CSAKTGGLNEQFF; V gene: TRBV20-1; J gene: TRBJ2-1; CDR3 length: 13
CDR3 protein: CASRGGRGETQYF; V gene: TRBV3-1; J gene: TRBJ2-5; CDR3 length: 13
CDR3 protein: CASSLARTGVSYNEQFF; V gene: TRBV12-3/TRBV12-4; J gene: TRBJ2-1; CDR3 length: 17
CDR3 protein: CSVVVGVGTGELFF; V gene: TRBV29-1; J gene: TRBJ2-2; CDR3 length: 14
CDR3 protein: CASSHAGTGGTYEQYF; V gene: TRBV3-1; J gene: TRBJ2-7; CDR3 length: 16
CDR3 protein: CASSYSPGRERYEQYF; V gene: TRBV6-2/TRBV6-3; J gene: TRBJ2-7; CDR3 length: 16
CDR3 protein: CASSPSDSSYEQYF; V gene: TRBV12-3/TRBV12-4; J gene: TRBJ2-7; CDR3 length: 14
CDR3 protein: CASSRGNYNEQFF; V gene: TRBV12-3/TRBV12-4; J gene: TRBJ2-1; CDR3 length: 13
CDR3 protein: CASSEGPLNTEAFF; V gene: TRBV5-1; J gene: TRBJ1-1; CDR3 length: 14
CDR3 protein: CASSFKGLGEKLFF; V gene: TRBV12-3/TRBV12-4; J gene: TRBJ1-4; CDR3 length: 14
CDR3 protein: CASIELSQGSYEQYF; V gene: TRBV5-6; J gene: TRBJ2-7; CDR3 length: 15